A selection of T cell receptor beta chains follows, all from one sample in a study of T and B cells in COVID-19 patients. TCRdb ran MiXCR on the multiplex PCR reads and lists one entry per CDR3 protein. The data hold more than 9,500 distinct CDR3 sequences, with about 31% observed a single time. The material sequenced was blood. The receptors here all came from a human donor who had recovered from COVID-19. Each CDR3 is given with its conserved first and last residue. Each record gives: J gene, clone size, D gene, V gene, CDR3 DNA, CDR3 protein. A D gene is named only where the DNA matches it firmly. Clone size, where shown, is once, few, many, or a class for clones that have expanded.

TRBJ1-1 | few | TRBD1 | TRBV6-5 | TGTGCCAGCAGGAGGGGACAGGGGGTCACTGAAGCTTTCTTT | CASRRGQGVTEAFF
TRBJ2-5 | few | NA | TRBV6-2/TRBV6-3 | TGTGCCAGCATCCACGGCGGGGGCCGACGGGGAGAGACCCAGTACTTC | CASIHGGGRRGETQYF
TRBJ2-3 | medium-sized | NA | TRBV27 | TGTGCCAGCCTCCCCCCTAGGCTAGCGGAGGGGGTCAGCACAGATACGCAGTATTTT | CASLPPRLAEGVSTDTQYF
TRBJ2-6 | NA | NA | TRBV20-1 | TGCAGTGCTAGAGGCTCTGGGGCCAACGTCCTGACTTTC | CSARGSGANVLTF
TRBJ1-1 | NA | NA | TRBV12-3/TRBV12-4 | TGTGCCAGCAGTTTGCAGGGGCTGAACACTGAAGCTTTCTTT | CASSLQGLNTEAFF
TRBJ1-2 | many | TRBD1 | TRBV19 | TGTGCCAGTAGTTCTCATGGACAGGGCTTTAACTATGGCTACACCTTC | CASSSHGQGFNYGYTF
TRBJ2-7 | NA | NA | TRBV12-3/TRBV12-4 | TGTGCCAGCAGTTTAGGCAGGGTGAGGGAGCAGTACTTC | CASSLGRVREQYF
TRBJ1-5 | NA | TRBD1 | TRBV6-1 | TGTGCCAGCACCCTTTATGGGACAGGGGCCCTTAGCAATCAGCCCCAGCATTTT | CASTLYGTGALSNQPQHF
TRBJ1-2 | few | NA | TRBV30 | TGTGCCTGGAGCCGTAATCCTAACTATGGCTACACCTTC | CAWSRNPNYGYTF
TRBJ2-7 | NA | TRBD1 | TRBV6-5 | TGTGCCAGCAGCCCGGACAGGGGTTACGAGCAGTACTTC | CASSPDRGYEQYF
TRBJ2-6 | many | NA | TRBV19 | TGTGCCAGTACCGGGCCGTTTACGATTGGGGCCAACGTCCTGACTTTC | CASTGPFTIGANVLTF
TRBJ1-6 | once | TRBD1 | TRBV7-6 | TGTGCCAGCAGCTTACGGGCCAGGGGGCGAAATAATTCACCCCTCCACTTT | CASSLRARGRNNSPLHF
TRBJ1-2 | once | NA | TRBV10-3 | TGTGCCATCAGTGATCAGGGTAGTCCCTCTATTAATGGCTACACCTTC | CAISDQGSPSINGYTF
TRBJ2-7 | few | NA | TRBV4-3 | TGCGCCAGCAGCCCCGGGTTCGACGAGCAGTACTTC | CASSPGFDEQYF
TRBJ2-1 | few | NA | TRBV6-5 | TGTGCCAGCAGTGAAGCGGACGACCCCTACAATGAGCAGTTCTTC | CASSEADDPYNEQFF
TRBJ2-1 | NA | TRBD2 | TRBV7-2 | TGTGCCAGCAGCCAGACTAGCCATGATGAGCAGTTCTTC | CASSQTSHDEQFF
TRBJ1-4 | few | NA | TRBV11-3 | TGTGCCAGCAGCTTAGGATTGTCAGGGGATAATGAAAAACTGTTTTTT | CASSLGLSGDNEKLFF
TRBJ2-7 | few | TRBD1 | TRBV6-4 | TGTGCCAGCAGTGAGGGGGACAGATCCTACGAGCAGTACTTC | CASSEGDRSYEQYF
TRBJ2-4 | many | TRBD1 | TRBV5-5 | TGTGCCAGCAGCGGTACCCGGGACAGGGGAGGCAAAAACATTCAGTACTTC | CASSGTRDRGGKNIQYF
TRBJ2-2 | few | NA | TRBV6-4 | TGTGCCAGCAGTGACGAGGGGGAGCTGTTTTTT | CASSDEGELFF
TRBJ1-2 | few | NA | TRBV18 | TGTGCCAGCTCACCGCAGGGCAGGAGATTTAACGGAGACTATGGCTACACCTTC | CASSPQGRRFNGDYGYTF
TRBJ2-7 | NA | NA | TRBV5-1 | TGCGCCAGCAGCTTGGGACTCCCAATCTACGAGCAGTACTTC | CASSLGLPIYEQYF
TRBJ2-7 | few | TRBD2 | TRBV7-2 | TGTGCCAGCAGCATAACTAGCGCCAAGGCTTACGAGCAGTACTTC | CASSITSAKAYEQYF
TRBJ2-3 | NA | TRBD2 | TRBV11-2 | TGTGCCAGCAGCCTACGACTAGCAATAGTTAGGACAGATACGCAGTATTTT | CASSLRLAIVRTDTQYF
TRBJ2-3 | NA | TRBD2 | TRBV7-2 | TGTGCCAGCAGCCGACTAGCGGGCCCTAGCACAGATACGCAGTATTTT | CASSRLAGPSTDTQYF
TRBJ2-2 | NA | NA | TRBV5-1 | TGCGCCAGCAGCTGGAACACCGGGGAGCTGTTTTTT | CASSWNTGELFF
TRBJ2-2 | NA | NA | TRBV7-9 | TGTGCCAGCACCCTCCGTCTAAGGGCCGGGGAGCTGTTTTTT | CASTLRLRAGELFF
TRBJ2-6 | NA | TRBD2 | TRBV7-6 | TGTGCCAGCAGCCCCTGGCTAGCGGGAGACGACTCTGGGGCCAACGTCCTGACTTTC | CASSPWLAGDDSGANVLTF
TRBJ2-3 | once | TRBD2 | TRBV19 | TGTGCCAGTAGTACACCGGCTAGCGGGAGGGGCACAGATACGCAGTATTTT | CASSTPASGRGTDTQYF
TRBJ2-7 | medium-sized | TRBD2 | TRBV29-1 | TGCAGCGTTGATGGAGTACTAGCGGGCTCCTACGAGCAGTACTTC | CSVDGVLAGSYEQYF
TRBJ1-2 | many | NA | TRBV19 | TGTGCCAGTAGCCGCTCATCCGTGCCGCTACTCTATGGCTACACCTTC | CASSRSSVPLLYGYTF
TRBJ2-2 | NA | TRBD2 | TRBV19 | TGTGCCAGTACGGGCACTAGCGGGAGAACCGGGGAGCTGTTTTTT | CASTGTSGRTGELFF
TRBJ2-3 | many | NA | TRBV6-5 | TGTGCCAGCAGTTACGGTACAGGGAGGGAAGGAGATACGCAGTATTTT | CASSYGTGREGDTQYF
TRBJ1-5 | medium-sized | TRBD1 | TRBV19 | TGTGCCAGTACCCCGACAGGGTGGCAGCCCCAGCATTTT | CASTPTGWQPQHF
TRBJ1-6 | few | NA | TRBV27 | TGTGCCAGCAGTTTTACGGGTTACAATTCACCCCTCCACTTT | CASSFTGYNSPLHF
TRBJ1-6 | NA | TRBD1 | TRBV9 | TGTGCCAGCAGCGCGGACAGGGCCTATTCACCCCTCCACTTT | CASSADRAYSPLHF
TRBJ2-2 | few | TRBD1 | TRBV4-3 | TGCGCCAGCAGCCAAGCTAGGGGGCAGAACACCGGGGAGCTGTTTTTT | CASSQARGQNTGELFF
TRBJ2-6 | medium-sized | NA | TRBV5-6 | TGTGCCAGCAGCTTGGGGATCTCTGGGGCCAACGTCCTGACTTTC | CASSLGISGANVLTF
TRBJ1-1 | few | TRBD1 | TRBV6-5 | TGTGCCAGCACCCCGGACAGGGAGGCCACTGAAGCTTTCTTT | CASTPDREATEAFF
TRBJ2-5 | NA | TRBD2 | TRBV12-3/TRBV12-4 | TGTGCCAGCAGTTTATTCTCCGGGACTAGAGAAGAAGAGACCCAGTACTTC | CASSLFSGTREEETQYF
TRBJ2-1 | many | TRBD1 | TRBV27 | TGTGCCAGCAGTTCCTCCCAGGGACAGCCCAGGTTCTTC | CASSSSQGQPRFF
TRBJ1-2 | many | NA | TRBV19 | TGTGCCAGTAGCAGGGACTATGGCTACACCTTC | CASSRDYGYTF
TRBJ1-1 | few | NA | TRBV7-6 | TGTGCCAGCAGCGCAGACCTGAACACTGAAGCTTTCTTT | CASSADLNTEAFF
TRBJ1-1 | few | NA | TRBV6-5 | TGTGCCAGCAGTTACTTACGGGATGGCACTGAAGCTTTCTTT | CASSYLRDGTEAFF
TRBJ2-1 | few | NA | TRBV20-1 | TGCAGTGCTACAGGGGACAATGAGCAGTTCTTC | CSATGDNEQFF
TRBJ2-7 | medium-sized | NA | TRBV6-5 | TGTGCCAGCAGTTACGCAGGGCCCTACGAGCAGTACTTC | CASSYAGPYEQYF
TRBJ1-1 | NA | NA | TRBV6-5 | TGTGCCAGCAGTACTACCGGGACACCTGAAGCTTTCTTT | CASSTTGTPEAFF
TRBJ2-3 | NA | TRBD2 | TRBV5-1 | TGCGCCAGCAGCCCGGGACTAGAGAAGGATACGCAGTATTTT | CASSPGLEKDTQYF
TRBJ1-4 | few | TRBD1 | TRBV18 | TGTGCCAGCTCAGGGGACAGGGGACTCCTCCGTCATGAAAAACTGTTTTTT | CASSGDRGLLRHEKLFF
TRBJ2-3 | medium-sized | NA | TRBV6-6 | TGTGCCAGCAGTTACGGGGTGGAGGATACGCAGTATTTT | CASSYGVEDTQYF
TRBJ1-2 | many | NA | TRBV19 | TGTGCCAGTAGTACCCATACAGGGCCCTATGGCTACACCTTC | CASSTHTGPYGYTF
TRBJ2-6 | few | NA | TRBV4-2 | TGTGCCAGCAGCCAAGAGTCCTACTCTGGGGCCAACGTCCTGACTTTC | CASSQESYSGANVLTF